A selection of T cell receptor beta chains follows, all from one sample in a study of T-cell memory formation after mild COVID-19. TCRdb re-analysed the 5' RACE reads in MiXCR, keeping a single row per CDR3 protein. The table includes more than 250,000 distinct CDR3 sequences, over 15% detected once. Sequenced: PBMCs or a T cell subset sorted from them (not recorded which). The receptors come from a man younger than 35 who had mild COVID-19 (a few samples of this study predate the infection). Cell type and time point are not known. CDR3s include the opening cysteine and the closing phenylalanine or tryptophan. A D gene is named only where the DNA matches it firmly.

V gene | D gene | CDR3 protein
TRBV5-1 | TRBD1 | CASTSGQTNTEAFF
TRBV11-2 | TRBD2 | CASWEGYTGELFF
TRBV3-2 | NA | CASSQDLPPLEQYF
TRBV5-1 | NA | CASSLAGYIQYF
TRBV6-5 | TRBD1 | CASFSGTATGELFF
TRBV10-2 | NA | CASTVTGEAFF
TRBV4-3 | NA | CASSQDHGGGERSYEQYF
TRBV3-1 | NA | CASGRRKDTEAFF
TRBV7-6 | TRBD1 | CASTNPLFDRGANTGELFF
TRBV6-4 | NA | CASSDDDRAPYNEQFF
TRBV18 | NA | CASSPMDWAVRGIQYF
TRBV4-3 | TRBD2 | CASSQSLAGGLEPTDTQYF
TRBV6-5 | NA | CASRDTYNEQFF
TRBV12-3/TRBV12-4 | NA | CASSFPQSSYEQYF
TRBV5-1 | NA | CASSLAGGPNTGELFF
TRBV4-1 | NA | CASSQVGRISSYNEQFF